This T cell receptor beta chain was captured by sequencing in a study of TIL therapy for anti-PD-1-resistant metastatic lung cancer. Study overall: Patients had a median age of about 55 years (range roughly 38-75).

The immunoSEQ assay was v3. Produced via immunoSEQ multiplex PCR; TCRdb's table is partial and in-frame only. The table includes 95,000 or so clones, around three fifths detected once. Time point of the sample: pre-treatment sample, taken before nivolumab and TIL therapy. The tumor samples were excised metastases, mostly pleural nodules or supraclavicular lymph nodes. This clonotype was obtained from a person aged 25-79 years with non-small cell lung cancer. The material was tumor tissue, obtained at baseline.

Here the CDR3 DNA reads TGTGCCAGCAGCTCCGGTCTGGGCTCTGGAAACACCATATATTTT. Translation gives CASSSGLGSGNTIYF. The rearrangement joins TRBV5-5 to TRBJ1-3; D not certain. The CDR3 sequence is 15 residues long. V lost 3 bases and J lost 0, with 10 bases in between. Germline assignment: CDR1 SGHKS and CDR2 YYEKEE (reference sequence).